This is a list of T cell receptor beta chains from one sample in a study of blood T cell repertoires in COVID-19. Assay: immunoSEQ multiplex PCR; the TCRdb copy retains only in-frame clones and omits some. The table lists some 240,000 clones, roughly 90% of them singletons, with around 6.9% in the top ten. Sequencing was done on a sample of peripheral blood. These receptors originate from a man aged 55-75 years who had recovered from COVID-19. Both conserved end residues are part of each CDR3. Part of the rows lack a size; the others show once, few, many or a class for expanded clones.

len,abundance,v_gene,CDR3aa
15,-,TRBV10-1,CASSRTAGGQETQYF
15,-,TRBV30,CAWSPPDRLSTEAFF
16,-,TRBV27,CASSLQANVVNSPLHF
17,-,TRBV5-1,CATQQTGTGGVTGELFF
12,-,TRBV6-5,CASGDWVETQYF
15,few,TRBV19,CASTYRPEANQPQHF
19,-,TRBV15,CATSRDFFQEGAGNQPQHF
14,-,TRBV9,CASSVEGYNSPLHF
14,-,TRBV23-1,CASPRGRGNEKLFF
17,-,TRBV7-8,CASSLGIGGTSGNTIYF
20,-,TRBV7-5,CARSLVPGQGVSSYNSPLHF
14,few,TRBV7-2,CASSLAGGRNEQFF
14,-,TRBV30,CAWSVLGARSGYTF
14,-,TRBV20-1,CSASNRGMNEKLFF
16,few,TRBV4-2,CASSQIGTSGGGELFF
14,-,TRBV7-9,CASSWGTGVDGYTF
13,-,TRBV7-9,CASRLGTDYGYTF
15,-,TRBV10-3,CAISEIARGEETQYF
13,-,TRBV5-4,CASSLRGGDEQFF
15,-,TRBV7-2,CASSVYRGSYNEQFF
16,once,TRBV3-1/TRBV3-2,CASSQNSGGSYNEQFF
15,-,TRBV2,CASTPGSGGAHEQFF
13,-,TRBV19,CAARQGGTDTQYF
14,-,TRBV7-9,CASIPTGMNTEAFF
13,-,TRBV24-1,CATSEDRSHGYTF
18,-,TRBV23-1,CASSQSGHLTRENQPQHF
16,-,TRBV6-5,CASSYPSRGGTDTQYF
13,few,TRBV19,CASRGQSKNIQYF
15,-,TRBV6-5,CASALSRQDNSPLHF
16,-,TRBV5-1,CASSSSPSGGTGELFF
16,-,TRBV5-6,CASRSGTGGLGTEAFF
13,-,TRBV19,CASSRGGNYGYTF
16,few,TRBV3-1/TRBV3-2,CASSPQASQAGSPLHF
15,-,TRBV4-2,CASSQPGTEKNIQYF
18,-,TRBV7-9,CASSLNSGGAINTGELFF
16,-,TRBV19,CASRLQGANAKNIQYF
18,-,TRBV3-1/TRBV3-2,CASSQDRLAGRNTGELFF
16,-,TRBV28,CASSLIGTAKGAGYTF
11,-,TRBV2,CASGGADTQYF
16,-,TRBV19,CASRGLAGHNTGELFF
13,few,TRBV7-2,CASSLGPWNEQFF
15,once,TRBV2,CASRQTGARDTEAFF